This is a list of T cell receptor delta chains from one sample in a study of human gamma delta and Vdelta1 T cells. TCRdb fed the PCR reads into CATT to redo clone calling. The repertoire holds some 6,100 delta-chain clones, roughly a tenth seen once, with roughly 14% in the top ten. The sequencing sample was made of naive CD27+ Vdelta1 gamma-delta T cells from blood. These receptor sequences come from a human donor in good health. Each CDR3 is given with its conserved first and last residue. D genes are given only for firm matches. Where a row states a size, it is once, few, many or the class of an expanded clone; other rows omit it.

TRDD3 | TRDJ1 | medium-sized | TRDV1 | CALGETRGIRSMSTDKLIF | TGTGCTCTTGGGGAAACCCGGGGGATACGCTCCATGAGCACCGATAAACTCATCTTT
TRDD3 | TRDJ1 | NA | TRDV1 | CALGAGRWGTGKLIF | TGTGCTCTTGGGGCCGGCAGATGGGGGACCGGAAAACTCATCTTT
NA | TRDJ1 | NA | TRDV1 | CALGSPAFLRLMTTGGYTDKLIF | TGTGCTCTTGGGTCTCCTGCCTTCCTAAGATTGATGACGACGGGGGGATACACCGATAAACTCATCTTT
NA | TRDJ1 | many | TRDV1 | CALTSSFRTRHDKLIF | TGTGCTCTCACTTCCTCCTTTCGTACCAGACACGATAAACTCATCTTT
NA | TRDJ1 | few | TRDV1 | CALGVGPSSVRPADKLIF | TGTGCTCTTGGGGTCGGGCCTTCTTCGGTTCGACCGGCCGATAAACTCATCTTT
TRDD2 | TRDJ1 | NA | TRDV1 | CALGELRGYSFLPTDKLIF | TGTGCTCTTGGGGAACTCAGGGGTTATTCCTTCCTCCCGACCGATAAACTCATCTTT
TRDD3 | TRDJ1 | medium-sized | TRDV1 | CALGLLAPHSTGVRRSDKLIF | TGTGCTCTTGGGCTACTGGCCCCCCACAGTACTGGGGTACGCAGGAGCGATAAACTCATCTTT
TRDD3 | TRDJ1 | NA | TRDV1 | CALGGNLLKRGIPSHDKLIF | TGTGCTCTTGGGGGCAACCTACTAAAGCGGGGGATTCCGAGTCACGATAAACTCATCTTT
NA | TRDJ1 | large | TRDV1 | CALGERFLQRGDTHKLIF | TGTGCTCTTGGGGAACGCTTCCTACAAAGGGGGGATACTCATAAACTCATCTTT
NA | TRDJ1 | medium-sized | TRDV1 | CALGERRGNRHTDKLIF | TGTGCTCTTGGGGAACGGCGAGGAAACCGGCACACCGATAAACTCATCTTT
TRDD3 | TRDJ1 | few | TRDV2 | CACDTVLPHGGIRGKLIF | TGTGCCTGTGACACTGTCCTTCCTCACGGGGGGATACGGGGTAAACTCATCTTT
TRDD3 | TRDJ1 | medium-sized | TRDV1 | CALSPRHHSPTWGKSTDKLIF | TGTGCTCTAAGCCCCCGGCACCACTCTCCTACCTGGGGGAAGTCAACCGATAAACTCATCTTT
NA | TRDJ1 | medium-sized | TRDV1 | CALGGPGGSYRYWGSVTDKLIF | TGTGCTCTTGGGGGCCCAGGGGGTTCCTATAGATACTGGGGATCTGTCACCGATAAACTCATCTTT
NA | TRDJ1 | NA | TRDV1 | CALGELSAPRLTDKLIF | TGTGCTCTTGGGGAACTTTCCGCCCCACGTTTGACCGATAAACTCATCTTT